Below, 8 T cell receptor beta chains from the same sample are listed, as sequenced in a study of blood T cell repertoires in COVID-19. Sequenced by immunoSEQ multiplex PCR; TCRdb stores in-frame clones only, minus some. The table records hundreds of thousands of clones, 90% of them present only once. The sequencing input was peripheral blood. The receptor source for this set is a woman between 40 and 50 years old with COVID-19, enrolled during active disease.

In its sample, this clone was seen a few times. The J gene is TRBJ2-3, the V gene TRBV7-2, with 13 bases lining up with TRBD2. With V trimmed by 6 bases and J by 8 bases, 8 bases remained unmatched. Germline V gene data show CDR1 as SGHTA and CDR2 as FQGNSA. CDR3 length: 15 amino acids. CDR3 in DNA: TGTGCCAGCAGGCCAAGACTAGCGGGGGGTGGTACGCAGTATTTT. As protein: CASRPRLAGGGTQYF.

V and J are TRBV28 and TRBJ1-1, with D possibly being TRBD1 (5 bases). V was trimmed by 7 bases and J by 4 bases, leaving 16 bases between them. Germline V lookup: CDR1 MDHEN, CDR2 SYDVKM. The CDR3 runs to 14 residues. In DNA form, the CDR3 reads TGTGCCAGCACCGAACCGGGTAGGGGCACTGAAGCTTTCTTT. Its protein is CASTEPGRGTEAFF.

The genes are TRBV19 and TRBJ1-5; 8 positions match TRBD1. The V gene end was trimmed by 6 bases and the J gene end by 0 bases; junction bases not matched to a gene: 4. CDR1 LNHDA and CDR2 SQIVND come from the germline V gene (reference sequence). The CDR3 runs to 15 residues. DNA of the CDR3: TGTGCCAGTAGCCGGACAGGGACTAGCAATCAGCCCCAGCATTTT. The encoded protein is CASSRTGTSNQPQHF. Looking up the rest from reference TRBV19 and TRBJ1-5 gives the full variable domain: DGGITQSPKYLFRKEGQNVTLSCEQNLNHDAMYWYRQDPGQGLRLIYYSQIVNDFQKGDIAEGYSVSREKKESFPLTVTSAQKNPTAFYLCASSRTGTSNQPQHFGDGTRLSIL.

The rearrangement links TRBV7-2 to TRBJ1-5; D is perhaps TRBD1 (5 bases). This CDR3 has 12 amino acids. The germline V gene encodes CDR1 SGHTA and CDR2 FQGNSA. V lost 3 bases and J lost 7, with 7 bases in between. The CDR3 DNA follows: TGTGCCAGCAGCTTCCAGGGACAGCCCCAGCATTTT. Protein product: CASSFQGQPQHF.

This clone was counted once. This sequence joins TRBV5-6 and TRBJ2-1; 9 nucleotides align to TRBD2. The V gene end was trimmed by 1 base and the J gene end by 6 bases; junction bases not matched to a gene: 8. CDR1 is SGHDT, CDR2 YYEEEE, per germline. The CDR3 sequence is 16 residues long. The CDR3 DNA follows: TGTGCCAGCAGCTTGATTAGCGGGAGCGTCGGCAATGAGCAGTTCTTC. Its protein is CASSLISGSVGNEQFF.

V gene TRBV4-3 combines with J gene TRBJ1-2, with D unclear. The length of the CDR3 is 17 residues. Trimming shortened V by 0 bases and J by 5 bases, and 19 bases separated the two germline ends. The V gene's germline CDR1 is LGHNA and CDR2 YSLEER. CDR3 nucleotide sequence: TGCGCCAGCAGCCAAGATTGGCCTGGAGGGCGGGTATATGGCTACACCTTC. Translated, it gives CASSQDWPGGRVYGYTF.

With regard to this clone: One junction end does not reproduce the germline sequence, and a read error may be involved. The chain combines TRBV6-5 with TRBJ1-4; 7 nucleotides line up with TRBD1. CDR3 length: 12 amino acids. Germline lookup yields CDR1 MNHEY and CDR2 SVGAGI. The CDR3 spells CASTDTSGTVPF. CDR3 DNA: TGTGCCAGCACCGATACGTCCGGGACAGTCCCTTTT.

This chain uses TRBV5-4 with TRBJ1-1; unclear D gene. The V and J ends lost 2 bases and 0 bases respectively, with 8 bases between them. The CDR3 totals 14 residues. Looked up from germline, CDR1 is SGHNT and CDR2 is YYREEE (reference sequence). Here the CDR3 DNA reads TGTGCCAGCAGCTTCCCAGGCATGAACACTGAAGCTTTCTTT. Its translation: CASSFPGMNTEAFF.